This TCR beta chain was captured in a study of early T cells in non-severe SARS-CoV-2 infection. In the study overall: Sequencing targeted bulk RNA from unsorted whole blood, leaving chains unpaired.

TCRdb used MiXCR to reprocess the 5' RACE reads, holding one entry per CDR3 protein. The profile shows fewer than 100,000 distinct CDR3 sequences, about 11% of them singletons. The trim removed 6 bases at V and 6 bases at J, leaving 12 bases unmatched. Germline V gives CDR1 MNHEY, CDR2 SMNVEV (reference sequence). This CDR3 is built from 15 residues. The sequence was collected from an adult who was a healthcare worker with PCR-confirmed SARS-CoV-2 infection or an uninfected control (not recorded which). This chain links TRBV27 with TRBJ1-1, with 8 bases fitting TRBD1. Sequenced input: whole blood. CDR3 bases: TGTGCCAGCAGAGGACAGGGTCCAAAGTGGCCTGAAGCTTTCTTT. This sequence encodes CASRGQGPKWPEAFF.